This T cell receptor beta chain derives from a study of blood T cell repertoires in COVID-19. Overall study context: Samples of COVID-19 (acute and convalescent) were obtained from the United States, Italy and Spain. In each case, the material was cDNA or gDNA derived from T cells, B-cell-depleted T cells, or PBMCs.

Original processing notes: Amplification of reference gene primers provided the estimated nucleated cell counts. Some clones are missing from TCRdb's copy, which holds only in-frame ones; the method was immunoSEQ multiplex PCR. Clone size and V and J calls were adopted from that table, with D and trimming inferred from the DNA. The table records more than 250,000 clones, approximately 88% of them present only once. This CDR3 region has 17 residues. The receptor was isolated from a man aged 18 to 30 who had recovered from COVID-19. Sequenced material: peripheral blood. The chain joins TRBV21-1 to TRBJ1-4; TRBD1, the D gene given by the table, was not confirmed from the DNA. TRBV21-1 is described as a pseudogene. The CDR3 sequence is CASRRPGTDYLNEKLFF. CDR3 nucleotide sequence: TGTGCCAGCAGGAGACCCGGGACAGACTACCTTAATGAAAAACTGTTTTTT.